Following are 23 T cell receptor beta chains from one sample sequenced in a study of blood T cell repertoires in COVID-19. Libraries were prepared by immunoSEQ multiplex PCR; TCRdb keeps only in-frame clonotypes and omits some of them. The sample records fewer than 200,000 clones, 74% being singletons. The sample taken for sequencing was peripheral blood. These receptors were collected from a woman aged 80 or older with acute or convalescent COVID-19.

The chain carries TRBV19 and TRBJ2-3, with 13 bases identical to TRBD2. With V trimmed by 5 bases and J by 0 bases, 5 bases remained unmatched. Germline values: CDR1 LNHDA, CDR2 SQIVND (reference sequence). This CDR3 is built from 17 residues. The CDR3 region has the DNA TGTGCCAGTAGTTCGACTAGCGGGAGGTATAGCACAGATACGCAGTATTTT. Its protein is CASSSTSGRYSTDTQYF.

This clone turned up a few times. This sequence joins TRBV5-1 and TRBJ2-3, with D maybe TRBD2 (7 bases). Between the trimmed V and J ends, which lost 3 bases and 0 bases, there was a span of 11 bases. The CDR3 extends over 15 amino acids. Germline CDR1 SGHRS, CDR2 YFSETQ. DNA for the CDR3: TGCGCCAGCAGCTCGGGGGGCTTTAGCACAGATACGCAGTATTTT. Its translation: CASSSGGFSTDTQYF. Together with reference TRBV5-1 and TRBJ2-3, the CDR3 gives the full variable domain: KAGVTQTPRYLIKTRGQQVTLSCSPISGHRSVSWYQQTPGQGLQFLFEYFSETQRNKGNFPGRFSGRQFSNSRSEMNVSTLELGDSALYLCASSSGGFSTDTQYFGPGTRLTVL.

This clone was picked up a small number of times. CDR3 DNA: TGTGCCAGCAGCCAAGATGAGGGAAGGAATGAAAAACTGTTTTTT. It yields the protein CASSQDEGRNEKLFF. The V call is TRBV14, the J call TRBJ1-4, with D hard to call. This CDR3 region has 15 residues. CDR1 is SGHDN, CDR2 FVKESK, per germline. V lost 0 bases and J 5 bases, leaving 10 bases between the germline ends.

Of note for this clone: The same CDR3 is also encoded by other DNA sequences in this sample. This chain links TRBV3-1 (or the pseudogene TRBV3-2) with TRBJ2-2; 7 positions agree with TRBD1. This CDR3 is 13 amino acids long. The V and J ends lost 3 bases and 6 bases, in that order; junction bases with no gene match: 1. Per germline, CDR1 LGHDT and CDR2 YNNKEL (reference sequence). CDR3 sequence reads: CASSQQGAGELFF. CDR3 sequence (DNA): TGTGCCAGCAGCCAGCAGGGGGCCGGGGAGCTGTTTTTT.

This clone appeared once. The chain couples TRBV5-1 to TRBJ1-6, with 7 bases that match TRBD1. The CDR3 loop spans 15 amino acids. The V gene end was trimmed by 5 bases and the J gene end by 0 bases; junction bases not matched to a gene: 2. CDR1 SGHRS and CDR2 YFSETQ come from the germline V gene. The DNA for the CDR3 is TGCGCCAGCAGGAGGACAGGCTCCTATAATTCACCCCTCCACTTT. Amino acids: CASRRTGSYNSPLHF.

The J gene is TRBJ1-3, the V gene TRBV19; no clear D gene. Trimming cost V 8 bases and J 4 bases, with 3 bases left between them. Germline V gene lookup returns CDR1 LNHDA and CDR2 SQIVND (reference sequence). The length of the CDR3 is 10 residues. CDR3 amino acids: CASQGNTIYF. CDR3 coding DNA: TGTGCCAGTCAAGGAAACACCATATATTTT.

The rearrangement links TRBV5-1 to TRBJ2-1, with TRBD2 matching over 12 bases. CDR1 is SGHRS and CDR2 is YFSETQ in the germline V gene. Trimming at V came to 4 bases and at J to 3 bases, leaving 8 bases not matched to a gene. This CDR3 is built from 17 residues. CDR3 region: CASSQERTSGNYNEQFF. CDR3 sequence (DNA): TGCGCCAGCAGCCAGGAAAGGACTAGCGGGAACTACAATGAGCAGTTCTTC.

The genes are TRBV6-2 or TRBV6-3 and TRBJ2-7; 9 bases fit TRBD2. The CDR3 loop spans 14 amino acids. Germline V gives CDR1 MNHEY, CDR2 SVGEGT. The trim removed 6 bases at V and 6 bases at J, leaving 9 bases unmatched. CDR3 nucleotides: TGTGCCAGCAGCCGTAGCGGGAGTGCTCTCGAGCAGTACTTC. This sequence encodes CASSRSGSALEQYF.

The chain joins TRBV7-3 to TRBJ2-1; TRBD1 matches 9 bases. Per germline, CDR1 SGHTA and CDR2 FQGTGA. This CDR3 region has 15 residues. V trimming: 5 bases; J trimming: 6 bases; junction bases outside the gene matches: 8. CDR3 sequence reads: CASSPDRGVGNEQFF. For the CDR3, the DNA is TGTGCCAGCAGCCCGGACAGGGGAGTGGGCAATGAGCAGTTCTTC.

The chain recombines TRBV7-9 with TRBJ2-2; TRBD2 agrees at 12 bases. After removal of 5 bases from V and 6 bases from J, the junction contained 4 bases not matched to a gene. The CDR3 is 15 amino acids. Germline CDR1 and CDR2: SEHNR and FQNEAQ (reference sequence). The CDR3 is CASSLLAGGSGELFF. CDR3 sequence (DNA): TGTGCCAGCAGCCTACTAGCGGGAGGTTCCGGGGAGCTGTTTTTT.

The genes are TRBV6-6 and TRBJ2-3, with D perhaps matching TRBD2 (6 bases). The CDR3 sequence is 14 residues long. The V end was cut by 9 bases, the J end by 0 bases, with 13 bases between. Germline V lookup: CDR1 MNHNY, CDR2 SVGAGI (reference sequence). CDR3 DNA: TGTGCCAGTCTCCTAGCGCAAAGCACAGATACGCAGTATTTT. Translating it yields CASLLAQSTDTQYF.

This clone was detected a few times. The chain has TRBV19 and TRBJ1-4; no clear D. Trimming took 8 bases from V and 5 from J, leaving 18 bases between them. The CDR3 totals 15 residues. Germline values: CDR1 LNHDA, CDR2 SQIVND (reference sequence). This CDR3 is CASANSEGFNEKLFF. The CDR3 region has the DNA TGTGCCAGTGCCAACTCAGAGGGCTTCAATGAAAAACTGTTTTTT.

The chain combines TRBV5-1 with TRBJ2-2; tentative D call: TRBD1 (6 bases). CDR1 SGHRS and CDR2 YFSETQ come from the germline V gene. With 0 bases removed from V and 7 bases from J, the gap between germline ends came to 10 bases. This CDR3 is built from 14 residues. The CDR3 DNA reads as TGCGCCAGCAGCTTGGGCCAGGGGAGCGGGGAGCTGTTTTTT. It specifies CASSLGQGSGELFF. Supplemented by reference TRBV5-1 and TRBJ2-2, the full variable domain reads KAGVTQTPRYLIKTRGQQVTLSCSPISGHRSVSWYQQTPGQGLQFLFEYFSETQRNKGNFPGRFSGRQFSNSRSEMNVSTLELGDSALYLCASSLGQGSGELFFGEGSRLTVL.

The chain uses TRBV3-1 (or the pseudogene TRBV3-2) and TRBJ2-1; 9 bases line up with TRBD2. The germline gives CDR1 LGHDT, CDR2 YNNKEL (reference sequence). The V gene end was trimmed by 0 bases and the J gene end by 4 bases; junction bases not matched to a gene: 4. The CDR3 has 16 amino acids. This chain's CDR3 is CASSQDSTSGYNEQFF. The CDR3 DNA reads as TGTGCCAGCAGCCAAGATTCGACTAGCGGATACAATGAGCAGTTCTTC.

This clone was counted once. The V gene is TRBV29-1, the J gene TRBJ2-7; TRBD1 matches at 9 bases. Germline V lookup: CDR1 SQVTM, CDR2 ANQGSEA. The CDR3 has 13 amino acids. The ends lost 7 bases at V and 0 bases at J; junction bases unmatched: 4. The CDR3: CSARDRDSYEQYF. The CDR3 DNA sequence: TGCAGCGCCCGGGACAGGGACTCCTACGAGCAGTACTTC.

V usage is TRBV10-2 and J usage is TRBJ2-3; TRBD2 is a possible D gene (6 bases). The germline V and J ends were trimmed by 10 bases and 0 bases, with 11 bases remaining between them. CDR1 is WSHSY, CDR2 SAAADI, per germline. The CDR3 consists of 13 residues. This CDR3 is CATESGSTDTQYF. The CDR3 nucleotides read TGCGCCACAGAAAGCGGGAGCACAGATACGCAGTATTTT.

The CDR3 nucleotides read TGTGCCAGCAGTTTAATAGGTCAGGGTCCGTACGAGCAGTACTTC. Translating it yields CASSLIGQGPYEQYF. The chain couples TRBV27 to TRBJ2-7, with D perhaps matching TRBD1 (5 bases). CDR1 and CDR2 from the germline V gene are MNHEY and SMNVEV (reference sequence). The CDR3 runs 15 residues. The V and J ends lost 2 bases and 4 bases respectively, with 15 bases between them.

The chain combines TRBV10-1 with TRBJ2-7, with D perhaps matching TRBD1 (6 bases). Germline CDR1 reads WNHNN; CDR2 reads SYGVQD (reference sequence). The V gene lost 4 bases and the J gene lost 3 bases, with 13 bases spanning the gap. The CDR3 contains 14 residues. The CDR3: CASSGTASLYEQYF. In DNA form, the CDR3 reads TGCGCCAGCAGTGGGACAGCATCACTCTACGAGCAGTACTTC.

This chain uses TRBV10-1 with TRBJ1-1, with D perhaps TRBD1 (5 bases). V was clipped by 7 bases and J by 6 bases, with 15 bases between them. Germline V gene lookup returns CDR1 WNHNN and CDR2 SYGVQD (reference sequence). The CDR3 runs 13 residues. The CDR3 loop reads CASNEQAGAEAFF. Here the CDR3 DNA reads TGCGCCAGCAATGAACAGGCCGGTGCTGAAGCTTTCTTT.

The rearrangement joins TRBV5-1 to TRBJ1-6, with D hard to call. CDR1 is SGHRS, CDR2 YFSETQ, per germline. Between the trimmed V and J ends, which lost 4 bases and 7 bases, there was a span of 15 bases. The CDR3 totals 15 residues. The CDR3 region has the DNA TGCGCCAGCAGCATTGACTCGACGGGGAATTCACCCCTCCACTTT. Translated, it gives CASSIDSTGNSPLHF.

The sample holds one count of this clone. The chain joins TRBV6-6 to TRBJ2-4; 9 nucleotides match TRBD1. The V gene's germline CDR1 is MNHNY and CDR2 SVGAGI (reference sequence). This CDR3 comprises 15 residues. V lost 6 bases and J lost 8; bases outside the gene matches: 11. CDR3 nucleotides: TGTGCCAGCAGGGCCGGGACAGGGATTAAAGACATTCAGTACTTC. Translation gives CASRAGTGIKDIQYF.

The rearrangement joins TRBV28 to TRBJ2-2, with TRBD2 matching over 9 bases. CDR3 length: 16 amino acids. Looked up from germline, CDR1 is MDHEN and CDR2 is SYDVKM. V was pared by 5 bases and J by 6 bases, with 10 bases of the junction left unmatched. CDR3: CASSLAGRGSPGELFF. The CDR3, as DNA: TGTGCCAGCAGTCTAGCGGGGAGGGGGTCCCCCGGGGAGCTGTTTTTT.

This clone was counted a few times. The chain uses TRBV2 and TRBJ1-6; D might be TRBD1 (6 bases). Germline lookup yields CDR1 SNHLY and CDR2 FYNNEI. Deletions cut 5 bases from V and 10 bases from J, with 18 bases between. The CDR3 has 15 amino acids. CDR3 sequence reads: CASSSEGGEQSPLHF. CDR3 bases: TGTGCCAGCAGTTCAGAAGGGGGAGAGCAGTCACCCCTCCACTTT.